The entry below gives a single TCR beta chain sequence along with its context. Germline values: CDR1 MNHNS, CDR2 SASEGT. With V trimmed by 6 bases and J by 8 bases, 4 bases remained unmatched. This CDR3 is 12 amino acids long. As handled by the study authors: It was from CDR3 differences across clinicopathological groups that a distant-metastasis classifier for papillary thyroid cancer was built. TCRdb called clones again from the PCR reads with MiXCR. The authors' filters were not applied to this entry. Seen here are about 31,000 clones, about 20% observed once, and the top ten hold about 22%. The data were obtained in a study of metastatic and nonmetastatic thyroid tumors. Across the whole study: The study looked at repertoires side by side in blood and in tumor or nodule tissue from malignant and benign thyroid patients.

Nobody among the patients had been given any treatment before thyroid surgery. The TCR was taken from a female donor with papillary thyroid cancer or a benign thyroid nodule (not recorded which). Some clones in this sample may be carry-over from other donors' samples. Sequencing was done on a sample of blood. The rearrangement joins TRBV6-1 to TRBJ2-1; TRBD2 agrees at 7 bases. CDR3 bases: TGTGCCAGCAGGCTAGGACTAGATGAGCAGTTCTTC. This translates into CASRLGLDEQFF.